These T cell receptor beta chains were read from a single sample in a study of blood T cells in healthy people across ages. Using its own MiXCR run on the 5' RACE reads, TCRdb lists one record per CDR3 protein. The sample consists of 550,000 to 800,000 distinct CDR3 sequences, approximately 21% of them appearing once. Material: blood. The source of these receptors is a man between 70 and 80 years old in good health. Each CDR3 is given with its conserved first and last residue. A D gene is named only where the DNA matches it firmly. Part of the rows lack a size; the others show once, few, many or a class for expanded clones.

cdr3_nt: TGCGCCAGCAGCCCGCAAGATGCGAATGGGGCGAACACCATATATTTT; cdr3_aa: CASSPQDANGANTIYF; j_call: TRBJ1-3; v_call: TRBV4-3; d_call: NA; clone_size: NA
cdr3_nt: TGTGCCAGCAGTTTAGACGGGGGCGCGGGCTACGAGCAGTACTTC; cdr3_aa: CASSLDGGAGYEQYF; j_call: TRBJ2-7; v_call: TRBV12-3/TRBV12-4; d_call: NA; clone_size: NA
cdr3_nt: TGTGCCAGCAGCCCAACCTCCCCGCGGGGAACCACAGATACGCAGTATTTT; cdr3_aa: CASSPTSPRGTTDTQYF; j_call: TRBJ2-3; v_call: TRBV9; d_call: NA; clone_size: few
cdr3_nt: TGTGCCAGCAGCGGACGGGACAGGGGTGCAGAGACCCAGTACTTC; cdr3_aa: CASSGRDRGAETQYF; j_call: TRBJ2-5; v_call: TRBV7-6; d_call: TRBD1; clone_size: few
cdr3_nt: TGTGCCAGCAGTGATGTGCGGGCAGGGCTTTCCCGGCTCAATGAGCAGTTCTTC; cdr3_aa: CASSDVRAGLSRLNEQFF; j_call: TRBJ2-1; v_call: TRBV25-1; d_call: NA; clone_size: NA
cdr3_nt: TGTGCCACCAGTGAATCCGGGACTAGCAGGACCGGGGAGCTGTTTTTT; cdr3_aa: CATSESGTSRTGELFF; j_call: TRBJ2-2; v_call: TRBV24-1; d_call: TRBD2; clone_size: many
cdr3_nt: TGTGCCAGCAGCCAAGGACTAGCGGGAAGGAACATTCAGTACTTC; cdr3_aa: CASSQGLAGRNIQYF; j_call: TRBJ2-4; v_call: TRBV3-1; d_call: TRBD2; clone_size: many
cdr3_nt: TGCGCCAGCAGCCAAGACCAGGGTTCCTACAATGAGCAGTTCTTC; cdr3_aa: CASSQDQGSYNEQFF; j_call: TRBJ2-1; v_call: TRBV4-1; d_call: NA; clone_size: few
cdr3_nt: TGTGTCAGCAGCTCGGGACTAGTTACCGAGCAGTACTTC; cdr3_aa: CVSSSGLVTEQYF; j_call: TRBJ2-7; v_call: TRBV28; d_call: TRBD2; clone_size: NA
cdr3_nt: TGTGCCGGCAGCCAAGGGGCCTCAGTAGGAGAGACCCAGTACTTC; cdr3_aa: CAGSQGASVGETQYF; j_call: TRBJ2-5; v_call: TRBV14; d_call: NA; clone_size: few
cdr3_nt: TGTGCTAGCAGCATGGACAGGGGCTCCGAGCAGTACTTC; cdr3_aa: CASSMDRGSEQYF; j_call: TRBJ2-7; v_call: TRBV7-7; d_call: TRBD1; clone_size: NA
cdr3_nt: TGTGCCAGCAGCCAAGTATTTCGGGGAGTCTCGAACAATGAGCAGTTCTTC; cdr3_aa: CASSQVFRGVSNNEQFF; j_call: TRBJ2-1; v_call: TRBV3-1; d_call: NA; clone_size: NA
cdr3_nt: TGTGCCAGCAGTTTACGGGTTGACAAAAACATTCAGTACTTC; cdr3_aa: CASSLRVDKNIQYF; j_call: TRBJ2-4; v_call: TRBV12-3/TRBV12-4; d_call: NA; clone_size: few
cdr3_nt: TGTGCCAGCAGCCGAGGGAGGCACTACGAGCAGTACTTC; cdr3_aa: CASSRGRHYEQYF; j_call: TRBJ2-7; v_call: TRBV7-2; d_call: NA; clone_size: NA
cdr3_nt: TGCGCCAGCAGCCCGGGGCCAGTACAAGAGACCCAGTACTTC; cdr3_aa: CASSPGPVQETQYF; j_call: TRBJ2-5; v_call: TRBV5-1; d_call: NA; clone_size: few
cdr3_nt: TGTGCCAGCAGCTTTGTTGCAGGCGACAATGAGCAGTTCTTC; cdr3_aa: CASSFVAGDNEQFF; j_call: TRBJ2-1; v_call: TRBV5-5; d_call: NA; clone_size: NA
cdr3_nt: TGTGCCAGCAGCTTAGTTCTGGGAGATTGGAATGAGCAGTTCTTC; cdr3_aa: CASSLVLGDWNEQFF; j_call: TRBJ2-1; v_call: TRBV11-2; d_call: NA; clone_size: few
cdr3_nt: TGCGCCAGCAGCCAAGTCATGCATGGTGAGCAGTTATTC; cdr3_aa: CASSQVMHGEQLF; j_call: TRBJ2-1; v_call: TRBV4-1; d_call: NA; clone_size: NA
cdr3_nt: TGCGCCAGCAGGGATGGACTAGAGGTCTACGAGCAGTACTTC; cdr3_aa: CASRDGLEVYEQYF; j_call: TRBJ2-7; v_call: TRBV5-1; d_call: TRBD2; clone_size: few
cdr3_nt: TGCAGTGCTAGTGACCCGGGAGGGCCGAGGGAGCAGTACTTC; cdr3_aa: CSASDPGGPREQYF; j_call: TRBJ2-7; v_call: TRBV20-1; d_call: TRBD2; clone_size: few
cdr3_nt: TGTGCCAGCAGAGCACATAACCAAGAGACCCAGTACTTC; cdr3_aa: CASRAHNQETQYF; j_call: TRBJ2-5; v_call: TRBV6-2/TRBV6-3; d_call: NA; clone_size: NA
cdr3_nt: TGCAGTGCTAGAGAGGGGACGTCTGGAAACACCATATATTTT; cdr3_aa: CSAREGTSGNTIYF; j_call: TRBJ1-3; v_call: TRBV20-1; d_call: NA; clone_size: few
cdr3_nt: TGCAGCGTCCTGACAGGGGCAGATACGCAGTATTTT; cdr3_aa: CSVLTGADTQYF; j_call: TRBJ2-3; v_call: TRBV29-1; d_call: TRBD1; clone_size: few
cdr3_nt: TGTGCCAGCAGTGAACATGGGGAATACACTGAAGCTTTCTTT; cdr3_aa: CASSEHGEYTEAFF; j_call: TRBJ1-1; v_call: TRBV25-1; d_call: NA; clone_size: NA
cdr3_nt: TGTGCCAGCAGCCAACAGACAGGGGGGACTGAAGCTTTCTTT; cdr3_aa: CASSQQTGGTEAFF; j_call: TRBJ1-1; v_call: TRBV3-1; d_call: TRBD1; clone_size: many
cdr3_nt: TGTGCCAGCAGCCGGACTAGCGGGAGCTCCTACGAGCAGTACTTC; cdr3_aa: CASSRTSGSSYEQYF; j_call: TRBJ2-7; v_call: TRBV7-2; d_call: TRBD2; clone_size: many
cdr3_nt: TGTGCCAGCAGGACAGTAACTAGCACAGATACGCAGTATTTT; cdr3_aa: CASRTVTSTDTQYF; j_call: TRBJ2-3; v_call: TRBV11-2; d_call: NA; clone_size: few
cdr3_nt: TGTGCCAGCAGCCAAGGGGGGACACAGGCCTATACTTCACCCCTCCACTTT; cdr3_aa: CASSQGGTQAYTSPLHF; j_call: TRBJ1-6; v_call: TRBV3-1; d_call: NA; clone_size: few
cdr3_nt: TGTGCCAGCAGTTCGTCCGGGACAGGGGACGACGAGCAGTACTTC; cdr3_aa: CASSSSGTGDDEQYF; j_call: TRBJ2-7; v_call: TRBV28; d_call: TRBD1; clone_size: NA
cdr3_nt: TGCGCCAGCAGCTCCGAGGCGGGGGACAATGAGCAGTTCTTC; cdr3_aa: CASSSEAGDNEQFF; j_call: TRBJ2-1; v_call: TRBV5-1; d_call: TRBD2; clone_size: few
cdr3_nt: TGTGCCACAAGAGAGAGCTCCTACAATGAGCAGTTCTTC; cdr3_aa: CATRESSYNEQFF; j_call: TRBJ2-1; v_call: TRBV6-2/TRBV6-3; d_call: NA; clone_size: few
cdr3_nt: TGTGCCAGCCACCTCCCGGGACTAGCGACCAATGAGCAGTTCTTC; cdr3_aa: CASHLPGLATNEQFF; j_call: TRBJ2-1; v_call: TRBV6-2/TRBV6-3; d_call: TRBD2; clone_size: NA
cdr3_nt: TGTGCCAGCAGTTGGACTAGCGGGAGTCCTTTAACCGGGGAGCTGTTTTTT; cdr3_aa: CASSWTSGSPLTGELFF; j_call: TRBJ2-2; v_call: TRBV28; d_call: TRBD2; clone_size: NA
cdr3_nt: TGCAGTGCTAGTAGAGCGGGAGGCAATGAGCAGTTCTTC; cdr3_aa: CSASRAGGNEQFF; j_call: TRBJ2-1; v_call: TRBV20-1; d_call: TRBD2; clone_size: few
cdr3_nt: TGCGCCAGCAGTCCGAGGGGGCGGGAGATAAGGGATACGCAGTATTTT; cdr3_aa: CASSPRGREIRDTQYF; j_call: TRBJ2-3; v_call: TRBV5-1; d_call: NA; clone_size: few
cdr3_nt: TGCGCCAGCAGCCAAGATGCTCCAGGCTCCTACAATGAGCAGTTCTTC; cdr3_aa: CASSQDAPGSYNEQFF; j_call: TRBJ2-1; v_call: TRBV4-3; d_call: NA; clone_size: few
cdr3_nt: TGCAGTGCTAGAGATCTGACAGGGGAGTTCGGGCAGCCCCAGCATTTT; cdr3_aa: CSARDLTGEFGQPQHF; j_call: TRBJ1-5; v_call: TRBV20-1; d_call: TRBD1; clone_size: NA
cdr3_nt: TGTGCCAGCGCCGGGACAGCTCCCTACGAGCAGTACTTC; cdr3_aa: CASAGTAPYEQYF; j_call: TRBJ2-7; v_call: TRBV12-3/TRBV12-4; d_call: TRBD1; clone_size: few
cdr3_nt: TGTGCCAGCAGCTTGCTAGCGTACCGCACAGATACGCAGTATTTT; cdr3_aa: CASSLLAYRTDTQYF; j_call: TRBJ2-3; v_call: TRBV5-6; d_call: NA; clone_size: NA
cdr3_nt: TGTGCCAGCAGCTTAATACATACGAACGCTGAAGCTTTCTTT; cdr3_aa: CASSLIHTNAEAFF; j_call: TRBJ1-1; v_call: TRBV11-2; d_call: NA; clone_size: few
cdr3_nt: TGTGCCAGCAGTTCGACGTCGACAGGGGGCAAAGAGACCCAGTACTTC; cdr3_aa: CASSSTSTGGKETQYF; j_call: TRBJ2-5; v_call: TRBV6-6; d_call: TRBD1; clone_size: NA
cdr3_nt: TGTGCCAGCAGCCAAGTTTTAATTTCTGGGGCCAACGTCCTGACTTTC; cdr3_aa: CASSQVLISGANVLTF; j_call: TRBJ2-6; v_call: TRBV3-1; d_call: NA; clone_size: NA
cdr3_nt: TGTGCCAGCAGGTTAAGTAGCGGAACCTCCTACGAGCAGTACTTC; cdr3_aa: CASRLSSGTSYEQYF; j_call: TRBJ2-7; v_call: TRBV14; d_call: NA; clone_size: few
cdr3_nt: TGTGCCAGCAACAATGGGGGAGGCTGGGAGCTGTTTTTT; cdr3_aa: CASNNGGGWELFF; j_call: TRBJ2-2; v_call: TRBV12-3/TRBV12-4; d_call: NA; clone_size: NA
cdr3_nt: TGTGCCAGCAGATGGGACAGGGTTCTGTACGAGCAGTACTTC; cdr3_aa: CASRWDRVLYEQYF; j_call: TRBJ2-7; v_call: TRBV6-2/TRBV6-3; d_call: TRBD1; clone_size: NA
cdr3_nt: TGCAGTGCTAGTAGTATGAACACCGGGGAGCTGTTTTTT; cdr3_aa: CSASSMNTGELFF; j_call: TRBJ2-2; v_call: TRBV20-1; d_call: NA; clone_size: NA
cdr3_nt: TGTGCCGGCAGCTTAGCTAGCGGGGCTACAGATACGCAGTATTTT; cdr3_aa: CAGSLASGATDTQYF; j_call: TRBJ2-3; v_call: TRBV7-9; d_call: TRBD2; clone_size: few